Here is one T cell receptor beta chain with its context. Its antigen remains undetermined. No much larger clonotype is one base removed from it; base qualities were not supplied. Libraries were made using RT-PCR. Sequenced using a NextSeq 550. TCRdb's own reprocessing of the public reads used fastp at Q25 and MiXCR and kept productive beta chains. For every CDR3 protein sequence, its rows merge into one entry that carries the most common genes and DNA. Here the sample has fewer than 500,000 distinct CDR3 sequences; 16% occur a single time. The ten largest clones capture less than 8% of the sample. The data were taken from a study of patients and donors after allogeneic stem cell transplantation (dated by TCRdb to about 2020). This TCR came from a human donor who was either an allogeneic HSCT recipient or a stem cell or donor lymphocyte infusion donor (not recorded which). It is not recorded whose cells these are; they may come from a transplant donor. Sequencing used blood, either unsorted or a sorted T cell fraction (not recorded which).

In nucleotides, the sequence is TGTGCCAGCAGCGATGGGTTCAGGAGCGACTATGGCTACACCTTC. Translated, it reads CASSDGFRSDYGYTF. The rearranged chain carries TRBV7-3 and TRBJ1-2; a confident D gene designation cannot be given. Cut back by 5 bases and 3 bases, the V and J ends lie 16 bases apart. Its CDR3 holds 15 amino acids, cysteine through phenylalanine. The read is trimmed to its CDR3 DNA, 45 bases read in frame from base 1. CDR1 and CDR2 are read off the germline V gene as SGHTA and FQGTGA.